The 20 T cell receptor beta chains below come from one sample, sequenced in a study of low-dose radiotherapy and immunotherapy resistance in tumors. TRAV- and TRBV-specific primers, spanning alpha and beta chains, primed first-strand cDNA. It was with a constant-region primer and a V-primer adapter that TCRs were amplified over roughly 18 PCR cycles. TCRdb processed the reads anew with MiXCR; each CDR3 protein has one entry. The table includes tens of thousands of distinct CDR3 sequences, about a sixth detected once. Indicated time point: before trial treatment. Sample: PBMCs, taken before treatment. All receptors come from a male donor with prostate cancer.

This clonotype was detected ten times or more. This chain links TRBV5-1 with TRBJ1-2; D uncertain. There are 13 residues in the CDR3. Trimming cost V 0 bases and J 6 bases, with 9 bases left between them. Germline values: CDR1 SGHRS, CDR2 YFSETQ. The CDR3 region has the DNA TGCGCCAGCAGCTTGGGGAGAGGAGATGGCTACACCTTC. It specifies CASSLGRGDGYTF.

This clonotype was recorded at least ten times. The V and J genes are TRBV29-1 and TRBJ2-5, with D perhaps matching TRBD1 (5 bases). Germline V CDR1 and CDR2: SQVTM, ANQGSEA. The CDR3 length is 16 residues. V was clipped by 6 bases and J by 4 bases, with 24 bases between them. In DNA form, the CDR3 reads TGCAGCGTCGTGGGGATGACAGCCGCCCAGGGAGAGACCCAGTACTTC. Translation gives CSVVGMTAAQGETQYF.

There are a few counts of this clonotype. The chain is built from TRBV25-1 and TRBJ1-6; no clear D. Germline CDR1 is MGHDK and CDR2 is SYGVNS. CDR3 length equals 15 residues. Trimming pared 7 bases from V and 9 bases from J, leaving 19 bases between. CDR3 coding DNA: TGTGCCAGCACCCCGATGGAGGGTCTGGGTTCACCCCTCCACTTT. This encodes CASTPMEGLGSPLHF.

There are a few counts of this clonotype. A single base is all that separates this from a far larger clone, so a read error is likely. V usage is TRBV24-1 and J usage is TRBJ2-7, with a tentative D call TRBD2 (7 bases). The CDR3 contains 14 residues. Germline CDR1 is KGHDR and CDR2 is SFDVKD. V was shortened by 4 bases and J by 7 bases, with 16 bases between the two germline ends. CDR3 DNA: TGTGCCACCAGTGAAACGGGGGGCCATGGTGAGCAGTACTTC. Protein sequence: CATSETGGHGEQYF.

The sample holds many counts of this clonotype. The CDR3 reads CASSQQGGAYEQYF. CDR3 bases: TGTGCCAGCAGTCAACAGGGGGGAGCCTACGAGCAGTACTTC. This chain joins TRBV6-6 and TRBJ2-7; the match to TRBD1 covers 8 bases. The V gene's germline CDR1 is MNHNY and CDR2 SVGAGI (reference sequence). V was pared by 5 bases and J by 2 bases, with 5 bases of the junction left unmatched. This CDR3 region has 14 residues.

The chain is built from TRBV7-9 and TRBJ2-1, with no clear D. CDR1 SEHNR and CDR2 FQNEAQ come from the germline V gene (reference sequence). V was trimmed by 5 bases and J by 0 bases, leaving 14 bases between them. This CDR3 comprises 16 residues. CDR3 sequence (DNA): TGTGCCAGCAGCCCCCGTAGATCAGACTCCTACAATGAGCAGTTCTTC. This translates into CASSPRRSDSYNEQFF.

This clonotype was seen repeatedly, ten times or more. The rearrangement uses TRBV11-2 and TRBJ2-1; TRBD1 aligns across 9 bases. Germline values: CDR1 SGHAT, CDR2 FQNNGV. V shed 5 bases and J 4 bases; nucleotides not matched to a gene: 3. The CDR3 has 14 amino acids. The CDR3 sequence is CASSTGTGYNEQFF. The DNA of the CDR3 is TGTGCCAGCAGCACCGGGACAGGGTACAATGAGCAGTTCTTC.

Details on this clonotype: This may be a read error, as it is one base from a much larger clone. The chain uses TRBV19 and TRBJ2-7; D is possibly TRBD2 (5 bases). The CDR3 length is 16 residues. CDR1 and CDR2 (germline): LNHDA, SQIVND (reference sequence). V was shortened by 5 bases and J by 7 bases, with 24 bases between the two germline ends. The CDR3 region has the DNA TGTGCCAGTAGTTTATACGGGGTTAGCTCCTACAATGAGCAGTACTTC. Its translation: CASSLYGVSSYNEQYF.

This clonotype appeared many times. V and J are TRBV7-9 and TRBJ2-2, with 8 bases identical to TRBD1. The germline gives CDR1 SEHNR, CDR2 FQNEAQ (reference sequence). This CDR3 region has 16 residues. Losses at the gene ends were 5 bases for V and 3 bases for J; bases not matched to a gene: 8. The CDR3 loop reads CASSTSGGAYTGELFF. The CDR3 nucleotides read TGTGCCAGCAGCACATCAGGGGGCGCGTACACCGGGGAGCTGTTTTTT. The whole variable domain, remainder taken from reference TRBV7-9 and TRBJ2-2, is DTGVSQNPRHKITKRGQNVTFRCDPISEHNRLYWYRQTLGQGPEFLTYFQNEAQLEKSRLLSDRFSAERPKGSFSTLEIQRTEQGDSAMYLCASSTSGGAYTGELFFGEGSRLTVL.

This clonotype came up many times. The V and J genes are TRBV28 and TRBJ2-7, with 8 positions matching TRBD2. CDR3 length: 14 amino acids. Germline loops: CDR1 MDHEN, CDR2 SYDVKM. V shed 5 bases and J 4 bases; nucleotides not matched to a gene: 7. The CDR3 bases are TGTGCCAGCAGTCCGGGACTAGAATTGTACGAGCAGTACTTC. This codes for CASSPGLELYEQYF.

This clonotype was counted ten times or more. The chain couples TRBV11-2 to TRBJ2-7; D not certain. The V end lost 2 bases, the J end lost 2 bases, and 10 bases lay between the germline ends. Looked up from germline, CDR1 is SGHAT and CDR2 is FQNNGV. This CDR3 is 14 amino acids long. The CDR3 DNA follows: TGTGCCAGCAGCTTAAGTCACAATGCCTACGAGCAGTACTTC. Translating it yields CASSLSHNAYEQYF. The full variable domain, in which reference TRBV11-2 and TRBJ2-7 provide the parts outside the CDR3, is EAGVAQSPRYKIIEKRQSVAFWCNPISGHATLYWYQQILGQGPKLLIQFQNNGVVDDSQLPKDRFSAERLKGVDSTLKIQPAKLEDSAVYLCASSLSHNAYEQYFGPGTRLTVT.

This clonotype occurred many times. The chain links TRBV5-1 to TRBJ1-2, with 7 bases fitting TRBD1. Trimming at V came to 0 bases and at J to 8 bases, leaving 7 bases not matched to a gene. Germline CDR1 is SGHRS and CDR2 is YFSETQ. This CDR3 has 14 amino acids. The CDR3: CASSLATGPLGYTF. The CDR3 region has the DNA TGCGCCAGCAGCTTGGCGACAGGGCCGCTGGGCTACACCTTC. Based on the CDR3 plus reference TRBV5-1 and TRBJ1-2, the full variable domain is KAGVTQTPRYLIKTRGQQVTLSCSPISGHRSVSWYQQTPGQGLQFLFEYFSETQRNKGNFPGRFSGRQFSNSRSEMNVSTLELGDSALYLCASSLATGPLGYTFGSGTRLTVV.

This clonotype was detected ten times or more. This chain uses TRBV5-4 with TRBJ2-3; either TRBD1 or TRBD2 may fit D (6 bases each). Germline V gene data show CDR1 as SGHNT and CDR2 as YYREEE (reference sequence). CDR3 length: 15 amino acids. Trimming left V 5 bases short and J 1 base short, with 14 bases between. The CDR3 sequence is CASSSSGARTDTQYF. As DNA, the CDR3 is TGTGCCAGCAGTTCCTCGGGGGCCCGCACAGATACGCAGTATTTT.

The table lists this clonotype with many counts. This rearrangement joins TRBV5-1 to TRBJ2-4, with 13 bases lining up with TRBD2. Germline CDR1 reads SGHRS; CDR2 reads YFSETQ. The CDR3 sequence is 20 residues long. Trimming cost V 4 bases and J 7 bases; bases outside gene matches: 20. CDR3: CASSKAQGTGLAGIRNIQYF. In DNA form, the CDR3 reads TGCGCCAGCAGCAAAGCCCAGGGAACGGGACTAGCGGGGATCCGGAACATTCAGTACTTC. The entire variable domain, with the rest obtained from reference TRBV5-1 and TRBJ2-4, is as follows: KAGVTQTPRYLIKTRGQQVTLSCSPISGHRSVSWYQQTPGQGLQFLFEYFSETQRNKGNFPGRFSGRQFSNSRSEMNVSTLELGDSALYLCASSKAQGTGLAGIRNIQYFGAGTRLSVL.

About this clonotype: Given a far larger clone just one base away, this is likely a sequencing read error. The chain joins TRBV6-1 to TRBJ2-7; 8 nucleotides align to TRBD1. The V gene's germline CDR1 is MNHNS and CDR2 SASEGT. The CDR3 loop spans 15 amino acids. The CDR3 DNA sequence: TGTGCCTCCTCACCTCCCGGAGCAGGGGGCTACGAGCAGAACTTC. Protein sequence: CASSPPGAGGYEQNF.

The chain combines TRBV11-2 with TRBJ2-1; D remains unclear. Trimming cost V 3 bases and J 15 bases, with 15 bases left between them. Germline loops: CDR1 SGHAT, CDR2 FQNNGV. The CDR3 is 12 residues long. The CDR3 region has the DNA TGTGCCAGCAGCTTTTCCACCCAAACCCGGTTCTTC. This sequence encodes CASSFSTQTRFF.

This clonotype was counted a few times. The chain uses TRBV5-1 and TRBJ2-7, with TRBD2 identical over 12 bases. V gave up 4 bases and J gave up 0 bases; unmatched junction bases: 8. Looked up from germline, CDR1 is SGHRS and CDR2 is YFSETQ. This CDR3 spans 17 amino acids. CDR3 sequence: CASSPHTSGGSSYEQYF. CDR3 DNA: TGCGCCAGCAGCCCGCATACTAGCGGGGGGAGCTCCTACGAGCAGTACTTC.

About this clonotype: A far larger clone is one nucleotide away, so this likely arose from a read error. The chain is built from TRBV6-9 and TRBJ2-3; TRBD1 or TRBD2 may be the D gene (5 bases each). Germline V gene sequence: CDR1 MNHGY, CDR2 SVAAGI. With 10 bases removed from V and 2 bases from J, the gap between germline ends came to 13 bases. The CDR3 length is 13 residues. The CDR3 here is CAIGTPHTDTQYF. In DNA, the CDR3 is TGTGCCATCGGGACCCCCCACACAGATACGCAGTATTTT.

This clonotype was counted at least ten times. The DNA for the CDR3 is TGCAGTGCTAGAGATCCCGGGGACACCGGGGAGCTGTTTTTT. This sequence encodes CSARDPGDTGELFF. The chain recombines TRBV20-1 with TRBJ2-2, with D possibly TRBD2 on 5 matching bases. V gave up 0 bases and J gave up 3 bases, with 8 bases separating them. This CDR3 has 14 amino acids. Germline V gene lookup returns CDR1 DFQATT and CDR2 SNEGSKA (reference sequence).

The rearrangement joins TRBV12-3 or TRBV12-4 to TRBJ2-2; the D gene is possibly TRBD2 (5 bases). The CDR3 is made up of 17 amino acids. With 5 bases removed from V and 7 bases from J, the gap between germline ends came to 23 bases. The CDR3 here is CASSQTQTYRDFGELFF. The DNA for the CDR3 is TGTGCCAGCAGTCAAACTCAGACATACCGGGATTTCGGGGAGCTGTTTTTT.